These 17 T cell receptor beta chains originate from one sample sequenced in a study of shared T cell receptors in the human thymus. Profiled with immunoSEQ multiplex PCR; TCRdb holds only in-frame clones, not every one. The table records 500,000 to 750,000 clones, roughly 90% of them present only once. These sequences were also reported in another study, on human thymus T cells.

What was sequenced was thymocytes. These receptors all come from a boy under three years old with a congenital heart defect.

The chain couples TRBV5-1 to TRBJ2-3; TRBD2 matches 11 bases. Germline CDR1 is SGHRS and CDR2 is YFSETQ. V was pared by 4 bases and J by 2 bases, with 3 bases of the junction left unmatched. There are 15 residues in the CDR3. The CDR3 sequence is CASSPGLAATDTQYF. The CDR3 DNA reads TGCGCCAGCAGCCCGGGACTAGCGGCCACAGATACGCAGTATTTT.

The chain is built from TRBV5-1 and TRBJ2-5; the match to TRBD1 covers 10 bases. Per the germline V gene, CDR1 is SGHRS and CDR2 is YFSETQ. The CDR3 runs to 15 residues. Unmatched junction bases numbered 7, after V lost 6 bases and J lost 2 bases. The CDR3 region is CASTGTGVGQETQYF. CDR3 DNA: TGCGCCAGCACCGGGACAGGGGTGGGGCAAGAGACCCAGTACTTC.

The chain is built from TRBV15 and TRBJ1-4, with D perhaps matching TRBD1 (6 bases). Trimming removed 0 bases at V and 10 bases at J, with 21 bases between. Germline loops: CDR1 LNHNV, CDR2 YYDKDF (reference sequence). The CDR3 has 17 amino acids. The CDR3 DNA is TGTGCCACCAGCAGAGAGGGTCAGTTTGGGCGAGGGGGAAAACTGTTTTTT. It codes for CATSREGQFGRGGKLFF.

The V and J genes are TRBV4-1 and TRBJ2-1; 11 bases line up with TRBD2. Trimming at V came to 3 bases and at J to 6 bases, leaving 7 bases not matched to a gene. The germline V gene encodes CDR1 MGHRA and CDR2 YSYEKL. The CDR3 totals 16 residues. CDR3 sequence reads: CASSQVAGGVVNEQFF. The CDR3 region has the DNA TGCGCCAGCAGCCAGGTAGCGGGAGGGGTTGTCAATGAGCAGTTCTTC.

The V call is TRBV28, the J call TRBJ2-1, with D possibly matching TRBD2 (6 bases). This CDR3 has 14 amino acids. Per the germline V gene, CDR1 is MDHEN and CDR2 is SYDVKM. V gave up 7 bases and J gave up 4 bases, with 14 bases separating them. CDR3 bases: TGTGCCAGCATGATTCGACTAGGGTACAATGAGCAGTTCTTC. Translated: CASMIRLGYNEQFF.

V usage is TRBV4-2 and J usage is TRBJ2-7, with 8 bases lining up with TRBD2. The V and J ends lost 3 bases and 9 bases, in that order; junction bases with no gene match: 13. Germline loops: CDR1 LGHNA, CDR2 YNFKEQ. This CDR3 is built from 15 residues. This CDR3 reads CASSQGGVAGKGQYF. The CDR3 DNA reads TGTGCCAGCAGCCAGGGGGGGGTAGCGGGAAAAGGGCAGTACTTC.

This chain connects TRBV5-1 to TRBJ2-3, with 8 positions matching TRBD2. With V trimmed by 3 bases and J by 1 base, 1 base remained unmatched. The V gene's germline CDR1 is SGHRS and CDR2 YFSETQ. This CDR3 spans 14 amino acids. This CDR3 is CASSSTSGTDTQYF. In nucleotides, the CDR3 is TGCGCCAGCAGCTCGACTAGCGGCACAGATACGCAGTATTTT.

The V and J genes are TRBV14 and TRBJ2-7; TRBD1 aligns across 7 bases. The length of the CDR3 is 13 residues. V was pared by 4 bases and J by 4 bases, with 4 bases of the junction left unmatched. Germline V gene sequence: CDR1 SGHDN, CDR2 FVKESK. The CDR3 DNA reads TGTGCCAGCAGCCCGGCCAGGGGGTACGAGCAGTACTTC. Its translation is CASSPARGYEQYF.

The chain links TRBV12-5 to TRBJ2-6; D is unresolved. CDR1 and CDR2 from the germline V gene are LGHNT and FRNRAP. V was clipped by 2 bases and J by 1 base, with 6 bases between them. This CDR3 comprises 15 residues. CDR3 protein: CASGLWASGANVLTF. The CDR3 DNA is TGTGCTAGTGGTTTGTGGGCTTCTGGGGCCAACGTCCTGACTTTC.

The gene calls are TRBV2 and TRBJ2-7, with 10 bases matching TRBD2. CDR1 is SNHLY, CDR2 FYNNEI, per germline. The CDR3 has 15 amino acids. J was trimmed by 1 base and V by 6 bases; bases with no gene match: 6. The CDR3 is CASSALAGRSYEQYF. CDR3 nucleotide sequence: TGTGCCAGCAGCGCACTAGCGGGAAGGTCCTACGAGCAGTACTTC.

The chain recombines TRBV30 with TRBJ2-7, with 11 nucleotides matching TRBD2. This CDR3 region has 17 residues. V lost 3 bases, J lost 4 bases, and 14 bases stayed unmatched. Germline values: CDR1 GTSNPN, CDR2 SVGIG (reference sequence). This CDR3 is CAWRPRSTSGSLYEQYF. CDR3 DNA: TGTGCCTGGAGACCGAGAAGTACTAGCGGGAGCTTGTACGAGCAGTACTTC.

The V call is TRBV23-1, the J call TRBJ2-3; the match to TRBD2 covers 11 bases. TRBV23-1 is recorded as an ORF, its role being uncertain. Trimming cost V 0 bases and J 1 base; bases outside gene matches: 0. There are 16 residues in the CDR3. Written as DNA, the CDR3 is TGCGCCAGCAGTCAATCACTAGCGGGAGGCACAGATACGCAGTATTTT. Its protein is CASSQSLAGGTDTQYF.

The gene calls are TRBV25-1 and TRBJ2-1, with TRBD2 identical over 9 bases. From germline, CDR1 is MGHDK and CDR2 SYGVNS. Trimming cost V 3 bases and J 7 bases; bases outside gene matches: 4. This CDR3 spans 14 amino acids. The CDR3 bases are TGTGCCAGCAGTGAGCGGGAGGGAGGAAATGAGCAGTTCTTC. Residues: CASSEREGGNEQFF.

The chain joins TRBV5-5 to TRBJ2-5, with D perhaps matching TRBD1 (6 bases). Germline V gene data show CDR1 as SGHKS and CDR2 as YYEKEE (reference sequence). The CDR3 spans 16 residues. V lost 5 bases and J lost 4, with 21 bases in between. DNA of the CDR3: TGTGCCAGCAGACCTCGGACAGCAGTCCCCCTAGAGACCCAGTACTTC. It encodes CASRPRTAVPLETQYF.

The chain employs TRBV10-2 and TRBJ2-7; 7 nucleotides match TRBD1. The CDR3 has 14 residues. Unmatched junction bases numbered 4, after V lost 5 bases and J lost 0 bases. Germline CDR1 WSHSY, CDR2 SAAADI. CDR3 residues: CASSPGQDSYEQYF. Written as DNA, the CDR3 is TGCGCCAGCAGTCCAGGACAGGACTCCTACGAGCAGTACTTC.

CDR3 residues: CASSPRPSGSREQYF. The CDR3 DNA reads as TGTGCCAGCAGCCCGAGGCCTAGCGGGAGTCGGGAGCAGTACTTC. V usage is TRBV5-5 and J usage is TRBJ2-7; 10 bases match TRBD2. The CDR3 spans 15 residues. The V segment lost 4 bases and the J segment 7 bases; nucleotides outside the gene matches: 11. Germline V gene data show CDR1 as SGHKS and CDR2 as YYEKEE (reference sequence).

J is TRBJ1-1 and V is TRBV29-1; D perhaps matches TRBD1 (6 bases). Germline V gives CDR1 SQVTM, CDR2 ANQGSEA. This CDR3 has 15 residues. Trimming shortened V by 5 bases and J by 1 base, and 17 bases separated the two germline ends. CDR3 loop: CSVSGGRDQNTEAFF. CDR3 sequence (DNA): TGCAGCGTTAGTGGGGGCAGAGACCAGAACACTGAAGCTTTCTTT.